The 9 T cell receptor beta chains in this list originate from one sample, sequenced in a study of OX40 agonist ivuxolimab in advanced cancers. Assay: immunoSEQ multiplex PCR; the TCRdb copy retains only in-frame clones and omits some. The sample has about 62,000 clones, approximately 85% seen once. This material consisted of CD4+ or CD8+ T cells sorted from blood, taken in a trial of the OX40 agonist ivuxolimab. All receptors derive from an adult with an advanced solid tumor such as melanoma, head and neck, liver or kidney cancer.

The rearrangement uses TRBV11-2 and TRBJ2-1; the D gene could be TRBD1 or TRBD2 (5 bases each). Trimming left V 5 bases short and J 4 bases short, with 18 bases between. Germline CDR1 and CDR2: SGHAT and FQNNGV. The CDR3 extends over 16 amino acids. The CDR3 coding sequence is TGTGCCAGCAGCCCCGGGGACGGACGGAGGTACAATGAGCAGTTCTTC. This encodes CASSPGDGRRYNEQFF.

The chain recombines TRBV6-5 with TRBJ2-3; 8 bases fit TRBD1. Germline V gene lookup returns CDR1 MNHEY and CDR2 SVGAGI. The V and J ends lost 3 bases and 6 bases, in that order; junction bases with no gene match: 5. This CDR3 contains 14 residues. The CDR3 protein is CASSYLTGADTQYF. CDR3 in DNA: TGTGCCAGCAGTTATTTGACAGGGGCGGATACGCAGTATTTT.

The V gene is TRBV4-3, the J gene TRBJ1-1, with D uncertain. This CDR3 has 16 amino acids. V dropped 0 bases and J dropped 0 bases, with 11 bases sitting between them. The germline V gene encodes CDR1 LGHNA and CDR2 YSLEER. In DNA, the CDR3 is TGCGCCAGCAGCCAAGATCCCCAGAACCTGAACACTGAAGCTTTCTTT. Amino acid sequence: CASSQDPQNLNTEAFF.

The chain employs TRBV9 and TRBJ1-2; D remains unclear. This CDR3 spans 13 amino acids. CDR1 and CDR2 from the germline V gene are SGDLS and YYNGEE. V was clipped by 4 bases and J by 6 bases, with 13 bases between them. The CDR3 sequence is CASSSLGWDGYTF. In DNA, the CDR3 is TGTGCCAGCAGCTCCCTAGGTTGGGATGGCTACACCTTC.

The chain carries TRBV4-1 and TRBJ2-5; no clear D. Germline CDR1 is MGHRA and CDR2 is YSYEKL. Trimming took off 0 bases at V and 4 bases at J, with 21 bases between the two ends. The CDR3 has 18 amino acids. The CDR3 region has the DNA TGCGCCAGCAGCCAAGATGTGGCCTCTGGCGGTCTCTCAGAGACCCAGTACTTC. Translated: CASSQDVASGGLSETQYF.

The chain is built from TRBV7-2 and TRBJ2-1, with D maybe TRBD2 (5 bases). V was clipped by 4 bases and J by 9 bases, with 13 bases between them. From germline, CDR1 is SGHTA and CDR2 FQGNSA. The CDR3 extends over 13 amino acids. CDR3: CASSYWTVREQFF. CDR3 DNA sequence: TGTGCCAGCAGCTATTGGACTGTACGTGAGCAGTTCTTC. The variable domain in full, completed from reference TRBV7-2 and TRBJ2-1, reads GAGVSQSPSNKVTEKGKDVELRCDPISGHTALYWYRQSLGQGLEFLIYFQGNSAPDKSGLPSDRFSAERTGGSVSTLTIQRTQQEDSAVYLCASSYWTVREQFFGPGTRLTVL.

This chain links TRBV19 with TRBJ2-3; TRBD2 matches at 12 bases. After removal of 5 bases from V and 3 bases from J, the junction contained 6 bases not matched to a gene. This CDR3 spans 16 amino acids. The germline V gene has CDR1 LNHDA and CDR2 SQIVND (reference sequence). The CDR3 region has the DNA TGTGCCAGTAGTGTCGCTAGCGGGGGGGCGACAGATACGCAGTATTTT. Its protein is CASSVASGGATDTQYF.

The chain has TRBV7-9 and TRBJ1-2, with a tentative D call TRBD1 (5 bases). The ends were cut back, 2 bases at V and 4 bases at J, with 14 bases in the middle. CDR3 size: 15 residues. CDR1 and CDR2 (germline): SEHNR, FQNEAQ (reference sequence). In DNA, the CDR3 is TGTGCCAGCAGCTTACCCTCTCGACAGACCTATGGCTACACCTTC. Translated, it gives CASSLPSRQTYGYTF.

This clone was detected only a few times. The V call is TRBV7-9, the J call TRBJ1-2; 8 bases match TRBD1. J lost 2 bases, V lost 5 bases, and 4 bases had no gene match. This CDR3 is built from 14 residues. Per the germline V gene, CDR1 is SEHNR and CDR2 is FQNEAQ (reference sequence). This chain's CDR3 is CASSIRQGNYGYTF. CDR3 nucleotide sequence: TGTGCCAGCAGCATCCGACAGGGGAACTATGGCTACACCTTC.